The sequence of this T cell receptor beta chain was determined in a study of blood T cell repertoires in COVID-19. TCRdb's copy holds only in-frame clones and misses some; the assay was immunoSEQ multiplex PCR. The table records hundreds of thousands of clones, roughly 80% of them present only once. Allocation to cohorts depended on clinical history reported by the participants. The CDR3 contains 15 residues. V shed 4 bases, J shed 5 bases, and the junction held 11 bases outside the gene matches. CDR1 and CDR2 from the germline V gene are SGHRS and YFSETQ. Sequencing used PBMCs or T cells enriched from blood (not recorded which). This clonotype originated in a middle-aged man who had been exposed to COVID-19. The chain has TRBV5-1 and TRBJ2-5, with 7 bases aligning to TRBD1. CDR3 coding DNA: TGCGCCAGCAGCCGAGGTGACAGGGACGAGGAGACCCAGTACTTC. The encoded protein is CASSRGDRDEETQYF.